The rows below give T cell receptor beta chains drawn from one sample of a study of PD-1 blockade in classical Hodgkin lymphoma. Assay: immunoSEQ multiplex PCR; the TCRdb copy retains only in-frame clones and omits some. Of about 110,000 clones listed, 89% are singletons. The sample was peripheral blood mononuclear cells (PBMCs), taken before the fourth cycle of nivolumab. The receptor set was obtained from a human donor with classical Hodgkin lymphoma. Both conserved end residues are part of each CDR3. A D gene is named only where the DNA matches it firmly. Size is omitted from some rows. Given values are once, few, many or a class for expanded clones.

TGCGCCAGCAGCGTCCGGGAACAAGAGACCCAGTACTTC CASSVREQETQYF NA TRBV5-1 NA TRBJ2-5
TGTGCCAGCTCAACCGGGACATCTAACGAGCAGTACTTC CASSTGTSNEQYF NA TRBV18 NA TRBJ2-7
TGTGCCAGCAGCGCCGGACAGCTCTATGGCTACACCTTC CASSAGQLYGYTF NA TRBV2 NA TRBJ1-2
TGTGCCAGCTCACCTACGGGCCATGAGCAGTTCTTC CASSPTGHEQFF once TRBV18 NA TRBJ2-1
TGTGCCAGTAGTATAGACGGGAGGACCTACAATGAGCAGTTCTTC CASSIDGRTYNEQFF NA TRBV19 TRBD2 TRBJ2-1
TGCAGCGTTGAAGACGATAGCGGAGGAATCTACGAGCAGTACTTC CSVEDDSGGIYEQYF NA TRBV29-1 NA TRBJ2-7
TGTGCCAGCAGCGTAGGCCCTTGGGCACTAACCGCTCACAATGAGCAGTTCTTC CASSVGPWALTAHNEQFF NA TRBV9 NA TRBJ2-1
TGTGCCAGCTCACCGTCGGGTGTCTACGAGCAGTACTTC CASSPSGVYEQYF once TRBV18 NA TRBJ2-7
TGTGCCTGGGGACGGGGGGGCGGTCAGCCCCAGCATTTT CAWGRGGGQPQHF few TRBV30 NA TRBJ1-5
TGTGCCAGCGGCCTCCCCGGGGAGCTGTTTTTT CASGLPGELFF NA TRBV6-5 NA TRBJ2-2
TGCAGCGCAAACAGGGGTTCGAGCACTGAAGCTTTCTTT CSANRGSSTEAFF NA TRBV29-1 TRBD1 TRBJ1-1
TGTGCCAGCAGTTTAGGGTTCGGCAGAAGTCAGCCCCAGCATTTT CASSLGFGRSQPQHF NA TRBV27 NA TRBJ1-5
TGTGCCAGCAGCGTATGGGGACTAGTGGCAACAGATACGCAGTATTTT CASSVWGLVATDTQYF NA TRBV9 TRBD2 TRBJ2-3
TGTGCCAGCTCACCAAAGGGGGTTGGGGAAGGTGAGCAGTTCTTC CASSPKGVGEGEQFF NA TRBV18 NA TRBJ2-1
TGTGCCAGCAGAGCGTTCACAGGGGGCTCCGACTATAGCAATCAGCCCCAGCATTTT CASRAFTGGSDYSNQPQHF NA TRBV2 TRBD1 TRBJ1-5
TGTGCCAGCGAACCGGGACAGGGGAATGAAAAACTGTTTTTT CASEPGQGNEKLFF NA TRBV2 TRBD1 TRBJ1-4
TGTGCCAGCAGCGTAGGAGGTAGGAACTATGGCTACACCTTC CASSVGGRNYGYTF NA TRBV9 NA TRBJ1-2
TGTGCCAGCAGCCTCCTCTTGGATACGCAGTATTTT CASSLLLDTQYF NA TRBV7-2 NA TRBJ2-3
TGTGCCAGCAGCTTGGCGGCAGAGGTGACGCAGTTCTTC CASSLAAEVTQFF NA TRBV5-6 NA TRBJ2-1
TGTGCCAGCAGCCCGAGGGACAGGAGCTCCTACAATGAGCAGTTCTTC CASSPRDRSSYNEQFF NA TRBV14 TRBD1 TRBJ2-1
TGTGCCAGCAGCTTGGGGGAGAACTATGGCTACACCTTC CASSLGENYGYTF NA TRBV5-6 NA TRBJ1-2
TGTGCCAGCAGTGACCCTGGGGGGAACACTGAAGCTTTCTTT CASSDPGGNTEAFF NA TRBV6-1 NA TRBJ1-1
TGTGCCTGGAGTCCGGGACAGGGATACGAGCAGTACTTC CAWSPGQGYEQYF NA TRBV30 TRBD1 TRBJ2-7
TGTGCTAGTGCTGCCGTGACAAACAATGAGCAGTTCTTC CASAAVTNNEQFF NA TRBV12-5 NA TRBJ2-1
TGTGCCAGCAGTGAGGGACGGAACTATGGCTACACCTTC CASSEGRNYGYTF NA TRBV2 NA TRBJ1-2
TGCGCCAGCAGTGAGTCGGGGGTGAACACTGAAGCTTTCTTT CASSESGVNTEAFF NA TRBV10-2 NA TRBJ1-1
TGCGCCAGCACCCGGACTAGCGGGTTCTCCTACAATGAGCAGTTCTTC CASTRTSGFSYNEQFF NA TRBV5-1 TRBD2 TRBJ2-1
TGTGCCAGCAGTATCGGACAGGGCTGGGAGACCCAGTACTTC CASSIGQGWETQYF NA TRBV6-1 TRBD1 TRBJ2-5
TGTGCCAGCAGTGGACTAGCGGGAGGGGGTGATACGCAGTATTTT CASSGLAGGGDTQYF NA TRBV2 TRBD2 TRBJ2-3
TGCGCCAGCAGCCAAGATCTTGCGCCCGATTATGGCTACACCTTC CASSQDLAPDYGYTF once TRBV4-3 NA TRBJ1-2
TGTGCCAGCTGGACTAGCGGGGGGACCCAGTACTTC CASWTSGGTQYF NA TRBV27 TRBD2 TRBJ2-5
TGTGCCAGCAGCCCCCGGACAGGGTTCACCTACGAGCAGTACTTC CASSPRTGFTYEQYF NA TRBV6-5 TRBD1 TRBJ2-7
TGTGCCAGCAGTTATTTTCTCGGGGCTAGCGACGAGCAGTACTTC CASSYFLGASDEQYF NA TRBV6-5 NA TRBJ2-7
TGTGCCAGCAGTTACGTTGCCGGGGGGCGCCAAGAGACCCAGTACTTC CASSYVAGGRQETQYF NA TRBV6-6 NA TRBJ2-5
TGTGCCAGCAGCCAACTAGCGGGAGGGCCTGGCACAGATACGCAGTATTTT CASSQLAGGPGTDTQYF NA TRBV11-1 TRBD2 TRBJ2-3
TGTGCCAGCAGCTTAACGCACAGGGCGGTAAATGGCTACACCTTC CASSLTHRAVNGYTF NA TRBV7-2 NA TRBJ1-2
TGTGCCAGTATGGGACGCAGGGACAGGGGTAACAATGAGCAGTTCTTC CASMGRRDRGNNEQFF NA TRBV19 TRBD1 TRBJ2-1
TGTGCCAGCTCGTCAAGTGCTGGAAACACCATATATTTT CASSSSAGNTIYF NA TRBV18 NA TRBJ1-3
TGTGCCAGCACCCCAGCGGGAGCCTACAATGAGCAGTTCTTC CASTPAGAYNEQFF once TRBV6-5 TRBD2 TRBJ2-1
TGTGCCTGGAGTTACGGGACTAGCGGGGGGACCCAGTACTTC CAWSYGTSGGTQYF NA TRBV30 TRBD2 TRBJ2-5
TGTGCCAGCAGCTCAAAGGGAGTTAACTATGGCTACACCTTC CASSSKGVNYGYTF NA TRBV11-3 NA TRBJ1-2
TGTGCCAGCAGTTTCCCCGGGACAGGGGGATTCAATGAGCAGTTCTTC CASSFPGTGGFNEQFF NA TRBV28 TRBD1 TRBJ2-1
TGTGCCAGCAGCCAAGCGGCTAGCGGGAATGACAATGAGCAGTTCTTC CASSQAASGNDNEQFF NA TRBV4-2 TRBD2 TRBJ2-1
TGTGCCAGCAGCCTAACGGGACTAGCGGGAGTTGGCACCGGGGAGCTGTTTTTT CASSLTGLAGVGTGELFF once TRBV11-3 TRBD2 TRBJ2-2
TGTGCCAGCAGCTTAGAAGCTTTCTTT CASSLEAFF NA TRBV7-9 NA TRBJ1-1
TGTGCCAGCAGTTCTCAGGGGACCGGGGAGCTGTTTTTT CASSSQGTGELFF NA TRBV27 NA TRBJ2-2
TGCGCCAGCAGCTTCGGCGGGACAGGGTTCAATGAGCAGTTCTTC CASSFGGTGFNEQFF NA TRBV4-1 TRBD1 TRBJ2-1
TGTGCCAGCAGTTACCTCTCCCGAAATGAGCAGTTCTTC CASSYLSRNEQFF NA TRBV6-6 NA TRBJ2-1
TGTGCCAGCAGCGTAGCGACAGGGGGCCCCTACGAGCAGTACTTC CASSVATGGPYEQYF once TRBV11-3 TRBD1 TRBJ2-7
TGTGCCTGGAGTGTTTGGGGCGAGACCCAGTACTTC CAWSVWGETQYF NA TRBV30 NA TRBJ2-5
TGTGCCAGCAGCCCCCGATTTCTAGCGGGAGGGCCAGAGCAGTTCTTC CASSPRFLAGGPEQFF once TRBV7-2 TRBD2 TRBJ2-1
TGTGCCAGCAGCGTAGGGTCCGGGGGGAAGACCCAGTACTTC CASSVGSGGKTQYF NA TRBV9 TRBD2 TRBJ2-5
TGCGCCAGCTCAATGACTCACCAATCCCAAGAGACCCAGTACTTC CASSMTHQSQETQYF NA TRBV5-1 NA TRBJ2-5